The 10 T cell receptor beta chains listed next were all sequenced from one sample in a study of human T cells and chemical hapten exposure. Time point of the sample: patch test 2, 6 weeks after DPC sensitization. Treatment indicated: therapeutic diphenylcyclopropenone sensitization with weekly scalp DPC. TCRdb used MiXCR to reprocess the RACE reads, holding one entry per CDR3 protein. Seen here are fewer than 85,000 distinct CDR3 sequences, about 9.4% observed once, and the top ten hold 2.5%. This specimen consisted of whole blood, obtained in connection with sensitization to the hapten diphenylcyclopropenone (DPC). Source of these receptors: a woman aged 25 to 39 with alopecia areata. Some clones in this sample may be carry-over from other donors' samples.

This clonotype has only one observation. At one end the junction does not follow the germline gene, possibly because of a read error. The gene calls are TRBV10-2 and TRBJ2-2; D is uncertain. Germline CDR1 WSHSY, CDR2 SAAADI. CDR3 length: 16 amino acids. CDR3 residues: CANSEAAGVFTGELFF. The CDR3 nucleotides read TGCGCCAACAGTGAGGCGGCAGGCGTTTTCACCGGGGAGCTGTTTTTT.

The table lists this clonotype with many counts. The chain has TRBV2 and TRBJ1-1, with D tentatively TRBD1 (6 bases). This CDR3 has 14 amino acids. V lost 4 bases to trimming and J lost 0 bases, with 9 bases between them. Germline CDR1 and CDR2: SNHLY and FYNNEI. CDR3 DNA sequence: TGTGCCAGCAGTGGTAGGGGGTTGAACACTGAAGCTTTCTTT. This sequence encodes CASSGRGLNTEAFF.

The rearrangement links TRBV21-1 to TRBJ1-5; the table calls TRBD1, which could not be checked here. TRBV21-1 is deemed a pseudogene. The CDR3 has 15 amino acids. CDR3 DNA sequence: TGTGCCAGCAGCAAGACCGGGACAGGCAGTCAGCCCCAGCATTTT. Translated: CASSKTGTGSQPQHF.

This clonotype was recorded at least ten times. The chain couples TRBV6-5 to TRBJ2-3; 14 bases fit TRBD2. Germline V gene lookup returns CDR1 MNHEY and CDR2 SVGAGI. The CDR3 covers 16 residues. V lost 5 bases to trimming and J lost 5 bases; unmatched junction nucleotides: 6. This CDR3 reads CASSPTSGGAVDTQYF. CDR3 coding DNA: TGTGCCAGCAGTCCGACTAGCGGGGGGGCCGTAGATACGCAGTATTTT.

To note about this clonotype: The germline gene is not matched at one end of the junction; a read error may be the cause. The chain links TRBV28 to TRBJ1-1; the match to TRBD1 covers 8 bases. CDR3 length equals 13 residues. Germline CDR1 MDHEN, CDR2 SYDVKM. The CDR3 sequence: CASHRQGNTEAYF. For the CDR3, the DNA is TGTGCCAGCCACAGACAGGGGAACACTGAAGCTTACTTT.

The sample holds a few counts of this clonotype. The chain combines TRBV28 with TRBJ1-2; the D gene is possibly TRBD1 (6 bases). The CDR3 is 14 residues long. V was shortened by 6 bases and J by 0 bases, with 11 bases between the two germline ends. CDR1 MDHEN and CDR2 SYDVKM come from the germline V gene. The CDR3, as DNA: TGTGCCAGCAGACTACAGGGAGCTAACTATGGCTACACCTTC. It encodes CASRLQGANYGYTF.

Points on this clonotype: One base away lies a much larger clone, so this may be a sequencing read error. The chain links TRBV18 to TRBJ2-5; 9 bases line up with TRBD1. The CDR3 runs to 15 residues. CDR1 and CDR2 (germline): KGHSH, LQKENI. The CDR3 DNA sequence: TGTGCCAGCTCACCGTCACAGGGGGCGAAGGAGATCCAGTACTTC. Its translation: CASSPSQGAKEIQYF.

The V gene is TRBV5-1, the J gene TRBJ1-2, with 9 bases that match TRBD1. The trim removed 4 bases at V and 8 bases at J, leaving 6 bases unmatched. There are 13 residues in the CDR3. Germline V gene sequence: CDR1 SGHRS, CDR2 YFSETQ. The CDR3 DNA sequence: TGCGCCAGCAGCCAACAGGGGGCTGAAGGCTACACCTTC. The encoded protein is CASSQQGAEGYTF.

This clonotype was counted many times. CDR3 DNA sequence: TGTGCCAGCAGTTTATCGGGACAACTGAGGTCCTACGAGCAGTACTTC. Protein sequence: CASSLSGQLRSYEQYF. This chain joins TRBV28 and TRBJ2-7; weak D call: TRBD1 (6 bases). Germline-derived CDR1 and CDR2 are MDHEN and SYDVKM. Trimming removed 1 base at V and 1 base at J, with 14 bases between. This CDR3 region has 16 residues. Supplemented by reference TRBV28 and TRBJ2-7, the full variable domain reads DVKVTQSSRYLVKRTGEKVFLECVQDMDHENMFWYRQDPGLGLRLIYFSYDVKMKEKGDIPEGYSVSREKKERFSLILESASTNQTSMYLCASSLSGQLRSYEQYFGPGTRLTVT.

This clonotype has a count of ten or more. V usage is TRBV2 and J usage is TRBJ2-1; 7 nucleotides align to TRBD2. The germline CDR1 and CDR2 sequences are SNHLY and FYNNEI. The V and J ends lost 4 bases and 15 bases, in that order; junction bases with no gene match: 9. There are 12 residues in the CDR3. The CDR3 spells CASSVGLVGPFF. In DNA, the CDR3 is TGTGCCAGCAGTGTCGGACTAGTTGGGCCGTTCTTC. Combining the CDR3 with reference TRBV2 and TRBJ2-1 gives the whole variable domain EPEVTQTPSHQVTQMGQEVILRCVPISNHLYFYWYRQILGQKVEFLVSFYNNEISEKSEIFDDQFSVERPDGSNFTLKIRSTKLEDSAMYFCASSVGLVGPFFGPGTRLTVL.